A single sample is the source of the 6 T cell receptor beta chains below, sequenced in a study of cytomegalovirus exposure and HLA in healthy donors. The PCR was carried out with 60 Vbeta primers and 13 Jbeta primers. The data were produced by immunoSEQ multiplex PCR, yet TCRdb's version contains in-frame clones alone and is incomplete. The repertoire holds around 190,000 clones, with roughly 85% as singletons. The sequencing input was PBMCs. The source of these receptors is a woman aged 40 to 50 in good health and CMV-seronegative.

The rearrangement uses TRBV6-6 and TRBJ2-1; D not resolved. The CDR3 extends over 13 amino acids. Germline V CDR1 and CDR2: MNHNY, SVGAGI (reference sequence). V lost 2 bases to trimming and J lost 8 bases, with 10 bases between them. In DNA form, the CDR3 reads TGTGCCAGCAGTTACCCCCCGGTCGATGAGCAGTTCTTC. Translation: CASSYPPVDEQFF.

The chain carries TRBV7-2 and TRBJ1-5, with TRBD1 matching over 8 bases. This CDR3 spans 16 amino acids. Looked up from germline, CDR1 is SGHTA and CDR2 is FQGNSA. V gave up 1 base and J gave up 5 bases; unmatched junction bases: 7. CDR3 nucleotide sequence: TGTGCCAGCAGCTTAGAGGGCCCAGGGGGCTATCAGCCCCAGCATTTT. This codes for CASSLEGPGGYQPQHF.

This chain uses TRBV6-4 with TRBJ2-3; 10 bases line up with TRBD2. Germline V gene data show CDR1 as MRHNA and CDR2 as SNTAGT. Losses at the gene ends were 0 bases for V and 0 bases for J; bases not matched to a gene: 0. This CDR3 has 16 amino acids. The CDR3, as DNA: TGTGCCAGCAGTGACTCGACTAGCGGGAGCACAGATACGCAGTATTTT. It specifies CASSDSTSGSTDTQYF.

The chain couples TRBV5-1 to TRBJ2-3; perhaps TRBD1 as D (6 bases). The CDR3 is 16 residues long. V lost 3 bases and J 6 bases, leaving 20 bases between the germline ends. Germline values: CDR1 SGHRS, CDR2 YFSETQ. CDR3 region: CASSSRQDRTPDTQYF. The CDR3 region has the DNA TGCGCCAGCAGCTCCAGACAGGACCGAACTCCGGATACGCAGTATTTT.

This clone has only a few counts. This sequence joins TRBV27 and TRBJ2-1; 9 bases agree with TRBD2. V lost 3 bases to trimming and J lost 6 bases; unmatched junction nucleotides: 9. CDR1 MNHEY and CDR2 SMNVEV come from the germline V gene (reference sequence). The CDR3 is 16 residues long. CDR3 protein: CASSFGSSGAGNEQFF. The DNA for the CDR3 is TGTGCCAGCAGTTTCGGTTCTAGCGGGGCTGGCAATGAGCAGTTCTTC.

This clone was seen a few times. The V and J genes are TRBV6-6 and TRBJ2-7, with D possibly TRBD2 on 6 matching bases. Germline lookup yields CDR1 MNHNY and CDR2 SVGAGI (reference sequence). The CDR3 totals 13 residues. V lost 6 bases and J 6 bases, leaving 15 bases between the germline ends. The CDR3 loop is CASSPVGGSEQYF. The CDR3, as DNA: TGTGCCAGCAGCCCGGTGGGGGGAAGCGAGCAGTACTTC.